The entry below gives a single TCR beta chain sequence along with its context. The antigen is unknown. Germline assignment: CDR1 SEHNR and CDR2 FQNEAQ (reference sequence). The V gene lost 4 bases and the J gene lost 0 bases, with 15 bases spanning the gap. This CDR3 is built from 16 residues. The sample originates from a study of PD-1 blockade in classical Hodgkin lymphoma. The study's findings and limits: Differences between repertoires have undefined causes, possibly disease activity or prior therapy. Excluded were patients who started nivolumab under 1 year after ASCT, a group that had lower diversity.

Every single patient, without exception, relapsed after autologous stem cell transplantation, and brentuximab vedotin exposure varied. By magnetic negative selection, CD8+ T cells were isolated from the thawed PBMCs. Sequenced by immunoSEQ multiplex PCR; TCRdb stores in-frame clones only, minus some. The sample has about 6,000 clones; under 90% are singletons. V is TRBV7-9 and J is TRBJ1-2; D gene unclear. The receptor's source is a human donor with classical Hodgkin lymphoma. Sequences were derived from CD8+ T cells from blood, sampled at baseline. Written as DNA, the CDR3 is TGTGCCAGCAGCTCAGAACCACTAGAAACTAACTATGGCTACACCTTC. Its protein product is CASSSEPLETNYGYTF.